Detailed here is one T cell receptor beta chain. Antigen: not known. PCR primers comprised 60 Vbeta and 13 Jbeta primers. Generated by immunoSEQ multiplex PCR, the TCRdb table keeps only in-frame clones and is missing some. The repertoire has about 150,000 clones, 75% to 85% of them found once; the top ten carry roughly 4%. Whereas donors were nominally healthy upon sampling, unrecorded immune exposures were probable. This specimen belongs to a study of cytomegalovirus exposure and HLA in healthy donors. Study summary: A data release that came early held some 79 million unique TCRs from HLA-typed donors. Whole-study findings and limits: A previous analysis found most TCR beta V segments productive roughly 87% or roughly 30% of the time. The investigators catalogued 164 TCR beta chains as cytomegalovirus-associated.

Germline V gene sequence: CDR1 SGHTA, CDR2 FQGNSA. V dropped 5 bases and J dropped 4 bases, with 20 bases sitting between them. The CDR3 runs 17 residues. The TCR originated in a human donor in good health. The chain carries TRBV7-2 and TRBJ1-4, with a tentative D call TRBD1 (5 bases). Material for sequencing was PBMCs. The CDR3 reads CASSLSNYPGVNEKLFF. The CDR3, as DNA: TGTGCCAGCAGCCTGTCCAACTACCCGGGGGTTAATGAAAAACTGTTTTTT.